This TCR beta chain emerged from a study of blood T cells in healthy people across ages. This CDR3 contains 14 residues. The germline V gene encodes CDR1 SGHRS and CDR2 YFSETQ. V was pared by 4 bases and J by 6 bases, with 17 bases between. A second PCR of roughly 7 to 11 cycles used a sample-barcoded 5' primer and a J-beta primer mix. TCRdb reprocessed the 5' RACE reads with MiXCR, giving one entry per CDR3 protein. There are hundreds of thousands of distinct CDR3 sequences in the sample; about half occur only once, and 30% to 35% lies in the top ten. The receptor's source is a woman aged 60-75 years in good health. Sample: blood. The rearrangement joins TRBV5-1 to TRBJ2-7; D might be TRBD1 or TRBD2, each matching 5 bases. Written as DNA, the CDR3 is TGCGCCAGCAGCGGAGCCTCCGGGGCCCTCGAGCAGTACTTC. This codes for CASSGASGALEQYF.